Below are 7 T cell receptor beta chains sequenced from a single sample in a study of blood T cells in healthy people across ages. With a J-beta primer mix and a sample-barcoded 5' primer, a second PCR ran about 7 to 11 cycles. TCRdb re-called the 5' RACE reads with MiXCR, one entry per CDR3 protein. The sample yields approximately 800,000 distinct CDR3 sequences, 20% to 25% seen once. This sample was also put to use in a study of T cells of mothers and their children.

The sample comprised blood. Receptor source: a boy under 18 in good health.

This clonotype was observed a handful of times. V is TRBV11-2 and J is TRBJ2-5, with D possibly called TRBD1 or TRBD2 (5 bases each). Trimming left V 6 bases short and J 3 bases short, with 11 bases between. The CDR3 has 13 amino acids. Germline loops: CDR1 SGHAT, CDR2 FQNNGV. CDR3 DNA: TGTGCCAGCAGATCCGGGGCGGAAGAGACCCAGTACTTC. This gives the protein CASRSGAEETQYF.

The V and J genes are TRBV20-1 and TRBJ2-1; a weak D match, TRBD2 (6 bases). CDR3 length equals 17 residues. Deletions cut 0 bases from V and 0 bases from J, with 15 bases between. Germline V lookup: CDR1 DFQATT, CDR2 SNEGSKA (reference sequence). The DNA for the CDR3 is TGCAGTGCTAGAGACCCCATATCCGGGAGCTCCTACAATGAGCAGTTCTTC. This translates into CSARDPISGSSYNEQFF.

V is TRBV10-3 and J is TRBJ2-7, with 7 bases fitting TRBD2. After removal of 7 bases from V and 5 bases from J, the junction contained 8 bases not matched to a gene. The CDR3 runs 13 residues. Germline CDR1 is ENHRY and CDR2 is SYGVKD. The CDR3 loop is CAITGRGEDEQYF. The CDR3 DNA reads as TGTGCCATCACGGGACGGGGGGAGGACGAGCAGTACTTC.

The chain employs TRBV20-1 and TRBJ1-4; 8 bases are shared with TRBD1. Germline V gene lookup returns CDR1 DFQATT and CDR2 SNEGSKA (reference sequence). The length of the CDR3 is 14 residues. J lost 12 bases, V lost 0 bases, and 9 bases had no gene match. CDR3: CSARDRTGRSELFF. CDR3 DNA: TGCAGTGCTAGAGATAGGACAGGGAGGTCAGAACTGTTTTTT.

The V gene is TRBV18, the J gene TRBJ2-1; D call uncertain. Germline CDR1 and CDR2: KGHSH and LQKENI. V lost 7 bases to trimming and J lost 5 bases, with 12 bases between them. This CDR3 is 13 amino acids long. The CDR3 here is CASCSAPHNEQFF. CDR3 bases: TGTGCCAGCTGCTCGGCCCCGCACAATGAGCAGTTCTTC.

This clonotype has more than one count but fewer than ten. The chain combines TRBV18 with TRBJ2-1; 11 bases align to TRBD2. V lost 5 bases to trimming and J lost 5 bases; unmatched junction nucleotides: 5. This CDR3 has 15 amino acids. Germline lookup yields CDR1 KGHSH and CDR2 LQKENI. CDR3 sequence reads: CASSFISGRDNEQFF. The CDR3 nucleotides are TGTGCCAGCTCATTCATTAGCGGGAGGGACAATGAGCAGTTCTTC.

The gene calls are TRBV27 and TRBJ2-5, with D perhaps matching TRBD2 (5 bases). Germline values: CDR1 MNHEY, CDR2 SMNVEV (reference sequence). The CDR3 length is 17 residues. V shed 5 bases and J shed 2 bases, with 21 bases lying between them. In DNA form, the CDR3 reads TGTGCCAGCAGTCCTGGGAGTGTACGGTCCCTTCAAGAGACCCAGTACTTC. Protein sequence: CASSPGSVRSLQETQYF.